Shown below are 9 T cell receptor beta chains from a single sample sequenced in a study of T cells after posttransplantation cyclophosphamide. Busulfan-fludarabine conditioning, marrow transplant, and cyclophosphamide on days +3 and +4 were administered. The repertoire was sequenced with immunoSEQ multiplex PCR; TCRdb's copy has only in-frame clones and lacks some. In the table there are over 8,000 clones, roughly 84% of which are singletons. Sequencing was performed on PBMCs, taken after allogeneic stem cell transplant with posttransplant cyclophosphamide. Receptors originate from a female patient in her thirties or forties who received an allogeneic stem cell transplant from an unrelated donor, was CMV-positive, and had no GVHD. These T cells may partly come from the graft donor.

The DNA of the CDR3 is TGTGCCAGCAGCTTGCGGCTAGCGGGGTCCTACGAGCAGTACTTC. Translating it yields CASSLRLAGSYEQYF. The chain employs TRBV5-6 and TRBJ2-7, with 9 bases fitting TRBD2. J lost 1 base, V lost 1 base, and 3 bases had no gene match. The CDR3 sequence is 15 residues long. The germline CDR1 and CDR2 sequences are SGHDT and YYEEEE. Using reference TRBV5-6 and TRBJ2-7 for the parts outside the CDR3, the full variable domain is DAGVTQSPTHLIKTRGQQVTLRCSPKSGHDTVSWYQQALGQGPQFIFQYYEEEERQRGNFPDRFSGHQFPNYSSELNVNALLLGDSALYLCASSLRLAGSYEQYFGPGTRLTVT.

The rearrangement links TRBV10-1 to TRBJ2-1; maybe TRBD2 (6 bases). V was shortened by 4 bases and J by 9 bases, with 22 bases between the two germline ends. This CDR3 contains 16 residues. CDR1 is WNHNN, CDR2 SYGVQD, per germline (reference sequence). CDR3 sequence (DNA): TGCGCCAGCAGTGGAATCGCCGGGACTGGTGCATTTGAGCAGTTCTTC. Translation gives CASSGIAGTGAFEQFF.

The CDR3 nucleotides read TGCGCCAGCAGCCCCCAGGGCCCCCATGAGCAGTTCTTC. Translated: CASSPQGPHEQFF. The chain is built from TRBV5-1 and TRBJ2-1, with D possibly being TRBD1 (5 bases). Trimming removed 4 bases at V and 8 bases at J, with 13 bases between. Germline CDR1 is SGHRS and CDR2 is YFSETQ. The CDR3 spans 13 residues.

The rearrangement uses TRBV6-5 and TRBJ1-5, with 7 bases lining up with TRBD1. The V segment lost 9 bases and the J segment 4 bases; nucleotides outside the gene matches: 6. This CDR3 is 13 amino acids long. Looked up from germline, CDR1 is MNHEY and CDR2 is SVGAGI. CDR3 region: CASRQGNNQPQHF. In DNA, the CDR3 is TGTGCCAGTAGACAGGGTAATAATCAGCCCCAGCATTTT.

The rearrangement joins TRBV6-6 to TRBJ2-1; the match to TRBD1 covers 8 bases. Trimming cost V 1 base and J 3 bases; bases outside gene matches: 5. CDR1 is MNHNY and CDR2 is SVGAGI in the germline V gene (reference sequence). The CDR3 has 16 residues. CDR3 protein: CASSYFGQGIYNEQFF. The CDR3, as DNA: TGTGCCAGCAGTTACTTCGGACAGGGTATCTACAATGAGCAGTTCTTC.

This CDR3 is CAISATANQPQHF. In DNA form, the CDR3 reads TGTGCCATCAGTGCCACAGCCAATCAGCCCCAGCATTTT. The rearrangement uses TRBV10-3 and TRBJ1-5; D is undetermined. Per germline, CDR1 ENHRY and CDR2 SYGVKD. The CDR3 runs to 13 residues. V shed 4 bases and J shed 3 bases, with 7 bases lying between them.

This clone was recorded only once. This chain uses TRBV7-8 with TRBJ1-5, with D possibly matching TRBD1 (5 bases). Trimming left V 2 bases short and J 7 bases short, with 12 bases between. Germline CDR1 and CDR2: SGHVS and FQNEAQ. This CDR3 spans 14 amino acids. The CDR3 loop is CASSLTRAGQPQHF. The CDR3 coding sequence is TGTGCCAGCAGCTTAACCAGGGCGGGACAGCCCCAGCATTTT.

The V call is TRBV2, the J call TRBJ2-3; D call uncertain. V lost 8 bases and J lost 2, with 11 bases in between. From germline, CDR1 is SNHLY and CDR2 FYNNEI. This CDR3 comprises 13 residues. The CDR3 region is CASADLTTDTQYF. CDR3 bases: TGTGCCAGCGCTGACTTAACCACAGATACGCAGTATTTT.

The CDR3 loop is CASSQPLDRAPYEQYF. The CDR3 DNA reads as TGCGCCAGCAGTCAACCCCTGGACAGGGCGCCCTACGAGCAGTACTTC. This chain connects TRBV23-1 to TRBJ2-7; TRBD1 agrees at 8 bases. TRBV23-1 is reported as an ORF; its role is uncertain. V lost 2 bases to trimming and J lost 2 bases; unmatched junction nucleotides: 8. There are 16 residues in the CDR3.